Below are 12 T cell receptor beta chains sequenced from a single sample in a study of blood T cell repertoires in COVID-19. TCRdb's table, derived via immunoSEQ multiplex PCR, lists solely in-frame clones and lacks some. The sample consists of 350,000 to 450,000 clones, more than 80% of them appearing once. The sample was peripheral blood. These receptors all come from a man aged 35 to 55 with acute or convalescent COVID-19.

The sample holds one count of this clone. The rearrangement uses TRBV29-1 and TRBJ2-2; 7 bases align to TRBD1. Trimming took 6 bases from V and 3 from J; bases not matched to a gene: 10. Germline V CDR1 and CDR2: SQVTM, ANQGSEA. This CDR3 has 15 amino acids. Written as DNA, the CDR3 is TGCAGCGTGGGGACACAGGGGTTCGACACCGGGGAGCTGTTTTTT. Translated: CSVGTQGFDTGELFF.

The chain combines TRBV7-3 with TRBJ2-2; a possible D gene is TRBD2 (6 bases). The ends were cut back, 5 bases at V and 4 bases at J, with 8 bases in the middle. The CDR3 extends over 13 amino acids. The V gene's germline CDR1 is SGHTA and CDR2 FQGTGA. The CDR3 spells CASSAEGTGELFF. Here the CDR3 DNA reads TGTGCCAGCAGCGCGGAGGGCACCGGGGAGCTGTTTTTT.

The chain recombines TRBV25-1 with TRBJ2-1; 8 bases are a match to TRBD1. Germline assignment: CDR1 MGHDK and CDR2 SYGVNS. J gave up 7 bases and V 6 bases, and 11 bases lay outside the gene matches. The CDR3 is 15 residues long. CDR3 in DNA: TGTGCCAGCAGAACCCACAGGGGGGAAGGGAATGAGCAGTTCTTC. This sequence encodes CASRTHRGEGNEQFF.

The CDR3 here is CASSGQGGQPQHF. The CDR3 coding sequence is TGTGCCAGCAGCGGACAGGGGGGTCAGCCCCAGCATTTT. J is TRBJ1-5 and V is TRBV6-5, with TRBD1 matching over 10 bases. The CDR3 contains 13 residues. With V trimmed by 6 bases and J by 6 bases, 2 bases remained unmatched. Germline V gene lookup returns CDR1 MNHEY and CDR2 SVGAGI.

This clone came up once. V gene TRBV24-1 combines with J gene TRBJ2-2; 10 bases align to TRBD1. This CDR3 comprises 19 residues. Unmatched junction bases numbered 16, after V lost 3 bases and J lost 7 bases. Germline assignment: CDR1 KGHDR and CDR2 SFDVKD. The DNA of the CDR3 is TGTGCCACCAGTGATACCGGTACGACAGGGGGCCGTAATAGCGGGGAGCTGTTTTTT. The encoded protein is CATSDTGTTGGRNSGELFF.

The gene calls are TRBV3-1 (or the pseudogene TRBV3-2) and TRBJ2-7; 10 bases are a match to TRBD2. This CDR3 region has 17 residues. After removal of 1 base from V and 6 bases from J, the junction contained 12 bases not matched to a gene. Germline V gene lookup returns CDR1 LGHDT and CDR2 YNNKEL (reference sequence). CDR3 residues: CASSQVVLAGARSEQYF. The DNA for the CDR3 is TGTGCCAGCAGCCAAGTGGTGCTAGCGGGGGCGAGGTCCGAGCAGTACTTC.

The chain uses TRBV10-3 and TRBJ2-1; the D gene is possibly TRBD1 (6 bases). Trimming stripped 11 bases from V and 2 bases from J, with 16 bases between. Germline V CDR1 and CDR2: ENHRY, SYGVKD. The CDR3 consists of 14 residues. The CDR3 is CALLRTETYNEQFF. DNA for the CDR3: TGTGCCCTACTTAGGACAGAGACCTACAATGAGCAGTTCTTC.

CDR3 in amino acids: CATSREQGIGGYTF. The CDR3 bases are TGTGCCACCAGCAGAGAGCAGGGAATAGGTGGCTACACCTTC. The chain recombines TRBV15 with TRBJ1-2; the D gene is possibly TRBD1 (5 bases). Trimming cost V 0 bases and J 7 bases, with 12 bases left between them. This CDR3 is built from 14 residues. Germline loops: CDR1 LNHNV, CDR2 YYDKDF (reference sequence).

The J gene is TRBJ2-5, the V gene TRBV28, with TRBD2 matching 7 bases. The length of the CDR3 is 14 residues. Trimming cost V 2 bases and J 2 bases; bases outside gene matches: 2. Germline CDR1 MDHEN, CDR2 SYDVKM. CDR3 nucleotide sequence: TGTGCCAGCAGTTTACGGGGGGAACAAGAGACCCAGTACTTC. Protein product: CASSLRGEQETQYF.

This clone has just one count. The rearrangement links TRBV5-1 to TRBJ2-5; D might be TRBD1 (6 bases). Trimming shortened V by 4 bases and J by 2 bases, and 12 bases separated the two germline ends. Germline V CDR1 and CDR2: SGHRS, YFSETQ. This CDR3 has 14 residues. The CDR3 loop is CASSQWTEQETQYF. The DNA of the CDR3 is TGCGCCAGCAGCCAATGGACAGAACAAGAGACCCAGTACTTC.

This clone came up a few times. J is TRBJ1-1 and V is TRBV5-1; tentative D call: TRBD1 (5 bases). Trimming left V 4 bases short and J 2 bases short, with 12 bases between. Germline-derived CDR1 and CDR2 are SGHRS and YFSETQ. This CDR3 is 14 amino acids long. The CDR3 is CASSAWTPNTEAFF. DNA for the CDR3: TGCGCCAGCAGCGCTTGGACACCAAACACTGAAGCTTTCTTT.

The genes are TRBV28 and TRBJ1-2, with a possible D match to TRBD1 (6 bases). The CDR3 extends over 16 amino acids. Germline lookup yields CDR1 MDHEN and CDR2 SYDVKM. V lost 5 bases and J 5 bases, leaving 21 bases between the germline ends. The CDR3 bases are TGTGCCAGCAGTCGTCCCGCACAAACAGGGAATTATGGCTACACCTTC. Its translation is CASSRPAQTGNYGYTF.